Following are 29 T cell receptor beta chains from one sample sequenced in a study of control samples from healthy donors and cancer patients. Only in-frame clones appear in the TCRdb table, and some are missing; sequencing was by immunoSEQ multiplex PCR. The sample yields 95,000 to 100,000 clones, roughly 91% seen once. The sequenced sample consisted of blood. Source of these receptors: a man aged 30 to 45 in good health.

This rearrangement joins TRBV4-1 to TRBJ2-7; TRBD1 agrees at 9 bases. This CDR3 is built from 15 residues. The germline V gene has CDR1 MGHRA and CDR2 YSYEKL. Losses at the gene ends were 0 bases for V and 5 bases for J; bases not matched to a gene: 5. CDR3 loop: CASSQEGDRDNEQYF. The DNA for the CDR3 is TGCGCCAGCAGCCAAGAAGGGGACAGGGACAACGAGCAGTACTTC.

The rearrangement uses TRBV7-3 and TRBJ1-1, with TRBD1 as a possible D gene (5 bases). This CDR3 has 14 amino acids. Germline lookup yields CDR1 SGHTA and CDR2 FQGTGA. Trimming shortened V by 5 bases and J by 5 bases, and 15 bases separated the two germline ends. The DNA for the CDR3 is TGTGCCAGCAGCCCCGGCGGGGGTGGTACTGAAGCTTTCTTT. It translates to CASSPGGGGTEAFF.

The table lists this clone with a few counts. The genes are TRBV5-1 and TRBJ2-7, with D perhaps given as TRBD1 or TRBD2 (5 bases each). Trimming removed 0 bases at V and 2 bases at J, with 12 bases between. This CDR3 has 15 residues. Germline assignment: CDR1 SGHRS and CDR2 YFSETQ. DNA of the CDR3: TGCGCCAGCAGCTTGGATGGGACGGTGACCTACGAGCAGTACTTC. It specifies CASSLDGTVTYEQYF.

For the CDR3, the DNA is TGTGCCAGTAGTACGACAGGGGGCGCGAGCTATGGCTACACCTTC. Translated: CASSTTGGASYGYTF. The V and J genes are TRBV19 and TRBJ1-2, with 10 bases fitting TRBD1. Per the germline V gene, CDR1 is LNHDA and CDR2 is SQIVND (reference sequence). This CDR3 is 15 amino acids long. With V trimmed by 4 bases and J by 4 bases, 6 bases remained unmatched.

V is TRBV18 and J is TRBJ2-2; D is perhaps TRBD1 (5 bases). Per germline, CDR1 KGHSH and CDR2 LQKENI. The CDR3 runs to 15 residues. V was pared by 3 bases and J by 0 bases, with 8 bases between. The CDR3: CASSPWTTNTGELFF. CDR3 nucleotides: TGTGCCAGCTCACCTTGGACAACGAACACCGGGGAGCTGTTTTTT.

The CDR3 protein is CASRDDVNRGPNSPLHF. The DNA for the CDR3 is TGTGCCAGCAGGGACGACGTTAACAGGGGGCCTAATTCACCCCTCCACTTT. The rearrangement links TRBV28 to TRBJ1-6; 9 positions match TRBD1. From germline, CDR1 is MDHEN and CDR2 SYDVKM. V was pared by 6 bases and J by 6 bases, with 12 bases of the junction left unmatched. This CDR3 has 17 residues.

The rearrangement links TRBV6-1 to TRBJ2-7; D ambiguous. The V end lost 0 bases, the J end lost 1 base, and 10 bases lay between the germline ends. This CDR3 is 15 amino acids long. Germline values: CDR1 MNHNS, CDR2 SASEGT. The CDR3 region has the DNA TGTGCCAGCAGTGAAGCGCTGACGGTGTCCTACGAGCAGTACTTC. This sequence encodes CASSEALTVSYEQYF.

The J gene is TRBJ1-1, the V gene TRBV7-9; D uncertain. Germline V gene lookup returns CDR1 SEHNR and CDR2 FQNEAQ (reference sequence). CDR3 size: 14 residues. The V end lost 3 bases, the J end lost 1 base, and 9 bases lay between the germline ends. CDR3 in amino acids: CASSLKGPNTEAFF. CDR3 bases: TGTGCCAGCAGCTTGAAGGGCCCGAACACTGAAGCTTTCTTT.

Only one count was recorded for this clone. The chain couples TRBV4-1 to TRBJ1-2; D uncertain. The germline V gene encodes CDR1 MGHRA and CDR2 YSYEKL. Trimming took 0 bases from V and 0 from J, leaving 14 bases between them. The CDR3 extends over 17 amino acids. CDR3 nucleotide sequence: TGCGCCAGCAGCCAAGAGCCGTTTTCCCCCTCTAACTATGGCTACACCTTC. It specifies CASSQEPFSPSNYGYTF.

In nucleotides, the CDR3 is TGTGCCAGCAGCTTAGATACGGGAGGCAGAGATACGCAGTATTTT. Translation gives CASSLDTGGRDTQYF. This sequence joins TRBV5-4 and TRBJ2-3; 7 positions match TRBD2. Germline loops: CDR1 SGHNT, CDR2 YYREEE (reference sequence). With 2 bases clipped from V and 5 bases from J, the junction kept 8 bases outside the gene matches. The CDR3 has 15 amino acids.

V and J are TRBV27 and TRBJ1-2; 9 nucleotides agree with TRBD1. Trimming took 4 bases from V and 9 from J; bases not matched to a gene: 6. This CDR3 is 13 amino acids long. Germline assignment: CDR1 MNHEY and CDR2 SMNVEV (reference sequence). In nucleotides, the CDR3 is TGTGCCAGCAGTTCCGGGACAGGGCCAAGCTACACCTTC. Translating it yields CASSSGTGPSYTF.

The chain carries TRBV19 and TRBJ1-2; TRBD1 matches at 7 bases. This CDR3 is 16 amino acids long. J lost 6 bases, V lost 5 bases, and 15 bases had no gene match. Germline-derived CDR1 and CDR2 are LNHDA and SQIVND (reference sequence). The chain's CDR3 is CASSVQQGQMRNGYTF. The CDR3 DNA is TGTGCCAGTAGTGTCCAACAGGGGCAAATGCGGAATGGCTACACCTTC.

The V call is TRBV6-5, the J call TRBJ1-4; D may be TRBD1 (5 bases). The germline V gene has CDR1 MNHEY and CDR2 SVGAGI. This CDR3 comprises 14 residues. V was trimmed by 5 bases and J by 5 bases, leaving 12 bases between them. Here the CDR3 reads CASSRGRMNEKLFF. CDR3 DNA: TGTGCCAGCAGTCGGGGACGGATGAATGAAAAACTGTTTTTT.

Points on this clone: This specimen includes other DNA sequences encoding the same CDR3. The chain carries TRBV30 and TRBJ2-1, with D unresolved. The V gene lost 0 bases and the J gene lost 6 bases, with 3 bases spanning the gap. This CDR3 has 11 residues. CDR1 and CDR2 (germline): GTSNPN, SVGIG (reference sequence). The CDR3 here is CAWSVTNEQFF. The CDR3 DNA sequence: TGTGCCTGGAGTGTCACCAATGAGCAGTTCTTC.

Regarding this clone: A read error may produce the germline difference seen at one junction end. This chain links TRBV14 with TRBJ1-3; 10 positions match TRBD1. Germline assignment: CDR1 SGHDN and CDR2 FVKESK. CDR3 length: 16 residues. The CDR3 loop reads CVSSQPGTGAGNTIYF. The CDR3 nucleotides are TGTGTCAGCAGCCAACCGGGGACAGGGGCTGGAAACACCATATATTTT.

The chain couples TRBV10-3 to TRBJ2-3; the D is unclear. Trimming shortened V by 3 bases and J by 2 bases, and 6 bases separated the two germline ends. The CDR3 covers 13 residues. The germline CDR1 and CDR2 sequences are ENHRY and SYGVKD. CDR3 sequence (DNA): TGTGCCATCAGTGACGGGTTCACAGATACGCAGTATTTT. It codes for CAISDGFTDTQYF.

The J gene is TRBJ2-5, the V gene TRBV7-2; TRBD1 or TRBD2 may be the D gene (6 bases each). The germline V and J ends were trimmed by 6 bases and 5 bases, with 13 bases remaining between them. CDR1 SGHTA and CDR2 FQGNSA come from the germline V gene. CDR3 size: 13 residues. CDR3 sequence reads: CASSRGPRETQYF. CDR3 in DNA: TGTGCCAGCAGTCGGGGGCCGAGGGAGACCCAGTACTTC.

This clone was seen just once. The chain has TRBV30 and TRBJ2-1, with 10 bases matching TRBD1. Germline CDR1 GTSNPN, CDR2 SVGIG (reference sequence). The junction had 7 bases not matched to a gene; V was cut back by 1 base and J by 4 bases. The CDR3 has 16 residues. CDR3 sequence: CAWSAPMGQGYNEQFF. The CDR3 region has the DNA TGTGCCTGGAGTGCGCCTATGGGACAGGGGTACAATGAGCAGTTCTTC.

The chain carries TRBV11-2 and TRBJ2-2, with D perhaps matching TRBD2 (7 bases). The V and J ends lost 9 bases and 11 bases respectively, with 13 bases between them. There are 11 residues in the CDR3. Germline lookup yields CDR1 SGHAT and CDR2 FQNNGV. CDR3 bases: TGTGCCAGGGGGGGGCCGAGTGAGCTGTTTTTT. This encodes CARGGPSELFF.

The chain couples TRBV5-1 to TRBJ2-5, with D unclear. V was cut by 3 bases and J by 5 bases, with 11 bases left in between. CDR1 is SGHRS, CDR2 YFSETQ, per germline. The length of the CDR3 is 13 residues. CDR3: CASSSMKEETQYF. As DNA, the CDR3 is TGCGCCAGCAGCTCAATGAAAGAGGAGACCCAGTACTTC.

This sequence joins TRBV27 and TRBJ2-5; possibly TRBD1 for D (6 bases). CDR3 length: 16 amino acids. V was trimmed by 3 bases and J by 3 bases, leaving 17 bases between them. Per germline, CDR1 MNHEY and CDR2 SMNVEV (reference sequence). CDR3 bases: TGTGCCAGCAGTTTTGGAGTTCAGGGGTCGAAAGAGACCCAGTACTTC. Protein product: CASSFGVQGSKETQYF.

This clone has just one count. The chain joins TRBV4-3 to TRBJ1-6, with 9 bases aligning to TRBD1. The CDR3 has 18 amino acids. From germline, CDR1 is LGHNA and CDR2 YSLEER. V was clipped by 4 bases and J by 9 bases; unmatched bases: 16. The CDR3 bases are TGCGCCAGCAGCCTCACGCTTCCCGGGACAGGGAATCCTTCACCCCTCCACTTT. Protein sequence: CASSLTLPGTGNPSPLHF.

The gene calls are TRBV19 and TRBJ1-4, with 8 bases lining up with TRBD1. The ends lost 4 bases at V and 7 bases at J; junction bases unmatched: 5. This CDR3 is built from 14 residues. The germline V gene has CDR1 LNHDA and CDR2 SQIVND (reference sequence). The CDR3 protein is CASSTQGAGEKLFF. The DNA of the CDR3 is TGTGCCAGTAGTACTCAGGGGGCCGGTGAAAAACTGTTTTTT.

This clone appeared a single time. The chain carries TRBV27 and TRBJ1-1, with 7 bases matching TRBD1. The V segment lost 3 bases and the J segment 2 bases; nucleotides outside the gene matches: 9. The CDR3 has 16 residues. Germline loops: CDR1 MNHEY, CDR2 SMNVEV (reference sequence). The CDR3 reads CASSLGQTSINTEAFF. CDR3 nucleotide sequence: TGTGCCAGCAGTTTGGGACAGACAAGCATTAACACTGAAGCTTTCTTT.

The CDR3 reads CASRQGATEAFF. CDR3 nucleotide sequence: TGTGCCAGTAGACAGGGCGCCACTGAAGCTTTCTTT. The chain has TRBV19 and TRBJ1-1; TRBD1 is a possible D gene (6 bases). The CDR3 has 12 residues. The germline gives CDR1 LNHDA, CDR2 SQIVND (reference sequence). V gave up 6 bases and J gave up 4 bases, with 9 bases separating them.

The chain has TRBV14 and TRBJ1-4, with D maybe TRBD1 (5 bases). The CDR3 loop spans 17 amino acids. V lost 5 bases and J 2 bases, leaving 18 bases between the germline ends. Germline CDR1 SGHDN, CDR2 FVKESK. CDR3 region: CASSKGSGAGTNEKLFF. The CDR3 region has the DNA TGTGCCAGCAGCAAAGGGAGCGGGGCAGGGACTAATGAAAAACTGTTTTTT.

This chain links TRBV11-2 with TRBJ2-6; TRBD1 agrees at 8 bases. The CDR3 sequence is 17 residues long. The V segment lost 5 bases and the J segment 2 bases; nucleotides outside the gene matches: 8. Germline V CDR1 and CDR2: SGHAT, FQNNGV. For the CDR3, the DNA is TGTGCCAGCAGCGCAGGGGGCGCCGTTGCTGGGGCCAACGTCCTGACTTTC. Its translation is CASSAGGAVAGANVLTF.

The chain couples TRBV10-3 to TRBJ2-1; 7 bases line up with TRBD1. This CDR3 contains 14 residues. Germline V gene lookup returns CDR1 ENHRY and CDR2 SYGVKD. Trimming at V came to 6 bases and at J to 3 bases, leaving 5 bases not matched to a gene. The CDR3 DNA follows: TGTGCCATCAGCCCGGGACAGCACTACAATGAGCAGTTCTTC. Encoded protein: CAISPGQHYNEQFF.

The chain couples TRBV6-5 to TRBJ1-4, with 9 bases aligning to TRBD1. J gave up 7 bases and V 6 bases, and 6 bases lay outside the gene matches. The germline CDR1 and CDR2 sequences are MNHEY and SVGAGI. This CDR3 comprises 14 residues. The CDR3 DNA follows: TGTGCCAGCAGGCCCACAGGGGGCGGTGAAAAACTGTTTTTT. It is translated as CASRPTGGGEKLFF.